The sequence of this TCR beta chain was determined in a study of T cell responses to AZD1222 COVID-19 vaccine. The CDR3 has 14 amino acids. The ends were cut back, 0 bases at V and 5 bases at J, with 10 bases in the middle. CDR1 is GTSNPN and CDR2 is SVGIG in the germline V gene (reference sequence). Comment on this clone: Its cognate antigen is unknown.

General study results and limits: Just a handful of AZD1222 recipients were seropositive at baseline. Spike-wide vaccine-associated CD4 TCRs dominated at 160-218 and 743-854. Donor demographics were predominantly white British with a female majority; clonal diversity may be underestimated.

This table comes from immunoSEQ multiplex PCR, and its TCRdb copy is limited to in-frame clones, with some not included. The sample yields 75,000 to 85,000 clones, roughly nine tenths seen once. This specimen was peripheral blood, taken 28 days after the second AZD1222 dose. The receptor was isolated from an adult who received the AZD1222 COVID-19 vaccine. The chain is built from TRBV30 and TRBJ1-4; a weak D match, TRBD1 (6 bases). Here the CDR3 DNA reads TGTGCCTGGAGTGTGGGGGGGGCCAATGAAAAACTGTTTTTT. Translated, it gives CAWSVGGANEKLFF.